The next 31 T cell receptor beta chains were all read from a single sample in a study of T-cell memory formation after mild COVID-19. Each CDR3 protein is one row after TCRdb ran MiXCR on the 5' RACE reads. The profile shows more than 150,000 distinct CDR3 sequences, about 18% of them singletons. Sequences were obtained from PBMCs or a T cell subset sorted from them (not recorded which). These receptors originate from a man between 18 and 35 years old who had mild COVID-19 (a few samples of this study predate the infection). Cell type and time point are not known.

DNA of the CDR3: TGTGCCAGCAGGGAAGGGGCCGGGAACACTGAAGCTTTCTTT. Protein: CASREGAGNTEAFF. The chain uses TRBV7-9 and TRBJ1-1; a weak D match, TRBD1 (5 bases). Germline V lookup: CDR1 SEHNR, CDR2 FQNEAQ (reference sequence). The CDR3 loop spans 14 amino acids. V was pared by 6 bases and J by 1 base, with 12 bases between.

DNA for the CDR3: TGCGCCAGCAGCCTAGCGGCGATGGCAGATACGCAGTATTTT. Its translation: CASSLAAMADTQYF. V gene TRBV5-1 combines with J gene TRBJ2-3, with TRBD2 matching over 7 bases. J was trimmed by 4 bases and V by 4 bases; bases with no gene match: 6. This CDR3 is built from 14 residues. Germline V gene data show CDR1 as SGHRS and CDR2 as YFSETQ.

The chain links TRBV20-1 to TRBJ2-7, with D uncertain. Germline V gives CDR1 DFQATT, CDR2 SNEGSKA (reference sequence). The CDR3 spans 15 residues. Deletions cut 3 bases from V and 5 bases from J, with 20 bases between. Here the CDR3 reads CSASSLGRAPNEQYV. CDR3 sequence (DNA): TGCAGTGCTAGTTCCTTGGGCAGAGCTCCCAACGAGCAGTACGTC.

This clonotype was seen many times. The rearrangement links TRBV20-1 to TRBJ2-1; 12 nucleotides line up with TRBD2. Per the germline V gene, CDR1 is DFQATT and CDR2 is SNEGSKA (reference sequence). Trimming removed 1 base from V and 0 bases from J; junction bases left unmatched: 1. The length of the CDR3 is 16 residues. CDR3 sequence reads: CSARGLAGDSYNEQFF. The CDR3 DNA reads TGCAGTGCTAGAGGACTAGCGGGGGACTCCTACAATGAGCAGTTCTTC.

This chain connects TRBV5-6 to TRBJ1-5; D call uncertain. Germline V gene lookup returns CDR1 SGHDT and CDR2 YYEEEE. The CDR3 runs to 17 residues. Trimming cost V 2 bases and J 5 bases, with 20 bases left between them. The CDR3 coding sequence is TGTGCCAGCAGCTTTCGGTCAGTGACACTTCCAGATCAGCCCCAGCATTTT. The encoded protein is CASSFRSVTLPDQPQHF.

This clonotype was seen more than once but under ten times. The chain links TRBV5-8 to TRBJ2-7; 10 bases align to TRBD1. J was trimmed by 3 bases and V by 3 bases; bases with no gene match: 9. This CDR3 spans 16 amino acids. Germline V lookup: CDR1 SGHTS, CDR2 YDEGEE. This CDR3 reads CASSSRDRGSLYEQYF. CDR3 DNA: TGTGCCAGCAGCTCGAGGGACAGGGGATCCCTCTACGAGCAGTACTTC. Looking up the rest from reference TRBV5-8 and TRBJ2-7 gives the full variable domain: EAGVTQSPTHLIKTRGQQATLRCSPISGHTSVYWYQQALGLGLQFLLWYDEGEERNRGNFPPRFSGRQFPNYSSELNVNALELEDSALYLCASSSRDRGSLYEQYFGPGTRLTVT.

The J gene is TRBJ2-4, the V gene TRBV12-3 or TRBV12-4, with D maybe TRBD2 (7 bases). Trimming took 7 bases from V and 8 from J, leaving 18 bases between them. The CDR3 spans 14 residues. The CDR3 here is CASTERGGLDIQYF. The CDR3, as DNA: TGTGCCAGCACCGAGAGGGGGGGCCTAGACATTCAGTACTTC.

The chain links TRBV14 to TRBJ2-7, with a possible D match to TRBD2 (5 bases). Looked up from germline, CDR1 is SGHDN and CDR2 is FVKESK. Between the trimmed V and J ends, which lost 1 base and 9 bases, there was a span of 13 bases. The CDR3 consists of 13 residues. CDR3 amino acids: CASSQVWWTGQYV. For the CDR3, the DNA is TGTGCCAGCAGCCAAGTGTGGTGGACTGGGCAGTACGTC.

The V call is TRBV4-2, the J call TRBJ2-1; the D gene is possibly TRBD1 (5 bases). The CDR3 spans 14 residues. Germline-derived CDR1 and CDR2 are LGHNA and YNFKEQ. Trimming removed 9 bases at V and 2 bases at J, with 14 bases between. This CDR3 reads CASNPGIPYNEQFF. The CDR3 nucleotides read TGTGCCAGTAATCCAGGGATTCCCTACAATGAGCAGTTCTTC.

This clonotype was seen only a few times. CDR3 residues: CASSYHGTGNTEAFF. CDR3 bases: TGTGCCAGCAGTTACCATGGGACAGGTAACACTGAAGCTTTCTTT. This sequence joins TRBV6-6 and TRBJ1-1, with 8 bases lining up with TRBD1. The germline CDR1 and CDR2 sequences are MNHNY and SVGAGI (reference sequence). The CDR3 has 15 residues. Unmatched junction bases numbered 4, after V lost 2 bases and J lost 2 bases.

This chain links TRBV30 with TRBJ1-2, with D maybe TRBD1 (5 bases). The V and J ends lost 0 bases and 8 bases respectively, with 13 bases between them. CDR1 and CDR2 (germline): GTSNPN, SVGIG (reference sequence). CDR3 length: 13 amino acids. This CDR3 reads CAWSVTGARGYTF. The DNA of the CDR3 is TGTGCCTGGAGTGTCACCGGGGCAAGAGGCTACACCTTC.

This chain joins TRBV23-1 and TRBJ1-5; no firm D call. TRBV23-1 is an ORF for which the function is uncertain. The CDR3 is made up of 15 amino acids. Trimming stripped 4 bases from V and 5 bases from J, with 15 bases between. CDR3 DNA sequence: TGCGCCAGCAGTCGATCAGGACCTATACATCAGCCCCAGCATTTT. As protein: CASSRSGPIHQPQHF.

This clonotype has a handful of counts. The chain employs TRBV15 and TRBJ2-2; weak D call: TRBD1 (6 bases). The V end lost 3 bases, the J end lost 8 bases, and 19 bases lay between the germline ends. Germline CDR1 and CDR2: LNHNV and YYDKDF (reference sequence). This CDR3 is built from 16 residues. CDR3 loop: CATSRNRDIGAGELFF. In DNA, the CDR3 is TGTGCCACCAGCAGGAACCGGGACATTGGGGCGGGGGAGCTGTTTTTT.

V gene TRBV12-3 or TRBV12-4 combines with J gene TRBJ2-1; 12 positions match TRBD2. The CDR3 is 15 amino acids. Losses at the gene ends were 5 bases for V and 5 bases for J; bases not matched to a gene: 4. As DNA, the CDR3 is TGTGCCAGCAGTCCCCGGACTAGCGGGAACAATGAGCAGTTCTTC. As protein: CASSPRTSGNNEQFF.

In its sample, this clonotype was seen a few times. The chain uses TRBV11-3 and TRBJ2-1, with 8 bases identical to TRBD1. V was clipped by 5 bases and J by 9 bases; unmatched bases: 12. Germline lookup yields CDR1 SGHNT and CDR2 YENEEA. The CDR3 is 15 residues long. The CDR3 reads CASSPGQGPGSEQFF. The CDR3 DNA reads as TGTGCCAGCAGCCCCGGACAGGGCCCGGGAAGTGAGCAGTTCTTC.

This clonotype occurred many times. V usage is TRBV12-3 or TRBV12-4 and J usage is TRBJ2-5; possibly TRBD1 or TRBD2 for D (6 bases each). CDR3 length equals 14 residues. Trimming cost V 5 bases and J 5 bases, with 15 bases left between them. This chain's CDR3 is CASSPQGRGETQYF. The CDR3 bases are TGTGCCAGCAGTCCACAGGGACGGGGGGAGACCCAGTACTTC.

This chain uses TRBV20-1 with TRBJ1-1; maybe TRBD1 (6 bases). This CDR3 contains 12 residues. Germline V lookup: CDR1 DFQATT, CDR2 SNEGSKA (reference sequence). V lost 6 bases and J 4 bases, leaving 12 bases between the germline ends. CDR3: CSASQGFTEAFF. The DNA for the CDR3 is TGCAGTGCAAGTCAGGGGTTCACTGAAGCTTTCTTT.

This chain's CDR3 is CASSPRGAPLNEQFF. The CDR3 coding sequence is TGTGCCAGCAGCCCCCGCGGGGCCCCCCTCAATGAGCAGTTCTTC. The chain links TRBV9 to TRBJ2-1, with D perhaps TRBD2 (6 bases). Trimming removed 4 bases at V and 6 bases at J, with 17 bases between. CDR3 length equals 15 residues. Germline loops: CDR1 SGDLS, CDR2 YYNGEE.

This clonotype occurred a few times. The chain combines TRBV7-6 with TRBJ2-3; TRBD2 might be the D (6 bases). This CDR3 is built from 15 residues. V was clipped by 5 bases and J by 0 bases, with 12 bases between them. In germline, CDR1 is SGHVS, CDR2 FNYEAQ. The CDR3 DNA follows: TGTGCCAGCAGCAGAGCGGGCTCTAGCACAGATACGCAGTATTTT. Protein product: CASSRAGSSTDTQYF. Drawing the rest from reference TRBV7-6 and TRBJ2-3, the complete variable domain is GAGVSQSPRYKVTKRGQDVALRCDPISGHVSLYWYRQALGQGPEFLTYFNYEAQQDKSGLPNDRFSAERPEGSISTLTIQRTEQRDSAMYRCASSRAGSSTDTQYFGPGTRLTVL.

This clonotype turned up a few times. The chain couples TRBV2 to TRBJ1-2, with a weak D call TRBD1 (6 bases). CDR1 is SNHLY and CDR2 is FYNNEI in the germline V gene. The CDR3 sequence is 12 residues long. V was trimmed by 6 bases and J by 8 bases, leaving 13 bases between them. The CDR3 DNA sequence: TGTGCCAGCAGCGCTCAGGGGAACGGCTACACCTTC. Amino acid sequence: CASSAQGNGYTF.

This chain joins TRBV20-1 and TRBJ2-4; 8 nucleotides match TRBD2. Germline loops: CDR1 DFQATT, CDR2 SNEGSKA (reference sequence). The ends lost 6 bases at V and 5 bases at J; junction bases unmatched: 9. The CDR3 consists of 14 residues. CDR3 protein: CSATTSANENIQYF. CDR3 sequence (DNA): TGCAGTGCCACGACTAGCGCGAACGAAAACATTCAGTACTTC.

This clonotype appeared a few times. The chain uses TRBV3-1 and TRBJ2-1; the match to TRBD2 covers 9 bases. V lost 3 bases and J lost 7; bases outside the gene matches: 7. CDR3 size: 15 residues. Looked up from germline, CDR1 is LGHDT and CDR2 is YNNKEL (reference sequence). In nucleotides, the CDR3 is TGTGCCAGCAGCCAGGGGACTAGCATTGGAAATGAGCAGTTCTTC. Amino acid sequence: CASSQGTSIGNEQFF.

The rearrangement joins TRBV20-1 to TRBJ2-4; 9 bases agree with TRBD2. The CDR3 loop spans 13 amino acids. Germline V gene lookup returns CDR1 DFQATT and CDR2 SNEGSKA (reference sequence). Unmatched junction bases numbered 6, after V lost 6 bases and J lost 6 bases. The CDR3 loop reads CSAAGGYANIQYF. The CDR3 coding sequence is TGCAGTGCCGCGGGGGGGTACGCAAACATTCAGTACTTC.

This clonotype was detected only a few times. This chain connects TRBV18 to TRBJ1-4; 7 bases are shared with TRBD1. J lost 0 bases, V lost 6 bases, and 4 bases had no gene match. Germline CDR1 reads KGHSH; CDR2 reads LQKENI. The CDR3 is made up of 15 amino acids. The CDR3: CASSQGGATNEKLFF. The CDR3 DNA reads as TGTGCCAGCTCCCAGGGGGGAGCAACTAATGAAAAACTGTTTTTT. The full variable domain, rest sourced from reference TRBV18 and TRBJ1-4, is NAGVMQNPRHLVRRRGQEARLRCSPMKGHSHVYWYRQLPEEGLKFMVYLQKENIIDESGMPKERFSAEFPKEGPSILRIQQVVRGDSAAYFCASSQGGATNEKLFFGSGTQLSVL.

This clonotype has a handful of counts. The chain recombines TRBV4-1 with TRBJ2-5, with 10 positions matching TRBD2. V shed 5 bases, J shed 4 bases, and the junction held 10 bases outside the gene matches. CDR1 is MGHRA, CDR2 YSYEKL, per germline. The CDR3 loop spans 16 amino acids. DNA of the CDR3: TGCGCCAGCAGCAAACCTAGCGGGGGCTTCCGAGAGACCCAGTACTTC. Protein product: CASSKPSGGFRETQYF.

This clonotype turned up a few times. The V and J genes are TRBV3-1 and TRBJ2-1; TRBD2 matches at 9 bases. Per the germline V gene, CDR1 is LGHDT and CDR2 is YNNKEL (reference sequence). V lost 0 bases, J lost 5 bases, and 2 bases stayed unmatched. This CDR3 spans 15 amino acids. CDR3 residues: CASSQELAGHNEQFF. DNA of the CDR3: TGTGCCAGCAGCCAAGAGCTAGCGGGACACAATGAGCAGTTCTTC.

The sample holds many counts of this clonotype. The chain uses TRBV5-1 and TRBJ2-1; 9 positions agree with TRBD2. CDR1 SGHRS and CDR2 YFSETQ come from the germline V gene. Trimming cost V 0 bases and J 8 bases; bases outside gene matches: 6. The CDR3 covers 15 residues. The CDR3 is CASSLGGGALDEQFF. CDR3 in DNA: TGCGCCAGCAGCTTGGGCGGGGGGGCTTTGGATGAGCAGTTCTTC.

This sequence joins TRBV7-9 and TRBJ2-3; no definite D call. Germline CDR1 is SEHNR and CDR2 is FQNEAQ (reference sequence). V gave up 2 bases and J gave up 5 bases, with 11 bases separating them. This CDR3 is built from 14 residues. The CDR3 bases are TGTGCCAGCAGCTTATTAGGTATTGGAGATACGCAGTATTTT. Encoded protein: CASSLLGIGDTQYF.

This clonotype was seen a few times. The V call is TRBV5-1, the J call TRBJ1-1, with D unresolved. The CDR3 covers 15 residues. Germline assignment: CDR1 SGHRS and CDR2 YFSETQ. V dropped 0 bases and J dropped 4 bases, with 13 bases sitting between them. The CDR3 reads CASSLAQTIGTEAFF. The DNA for the CDR3 is TGCGCCAGCAGCTTGGCACAGACAATCGGCACTGAAGCTTTCTTT.

V and J are TRBV5-1 and TRBJ2-1; 8 nucleotides match TRBD2. This CDR3 has 16 amino acids. The V segment lost 5 bases and the J segment 7 bases; nucleotides outside the gene matches: 14. The germline V gene has CDR1 SGHRS and CDR2 YFSETQ. CDR3 in amino acids: CASSSLAGTTGNEQFF. CDR3 sequence (DNA): TGCGCCAGCAGTTCTCTAGCGGGTACTACAGGGAATGAGCAGTTCTTC.

This clonotype was counted between two and nine times. V gene TRBV6-2 or TRBV6-3 combines with J gene TRBJ2-7; D remains unclear. V lost 5 bases to trimming and J lost 3 bases, with 8 bases between them. Germline lookup yields CDR1 MNHEY and CDR2 SVGEGT. The CDR3 runs to 12 residues. As DNA, the CDR3 is TGTGCCAGCAGTATCCGTGGCTACGAGCAGTACGTC. Translating it yields CASSIRGYEQYV.